This T cell receptor (beta chain) comes out of a study of tumor and adjacent non-tumor tissue in lung cancer listed by TCRdb under 2018. At the level of the whole study: Of the cohort, roughly 12 patients had adenocarcinoma, 2 had squamous cell carcinoma and 1 had small cell lung cancer. Ages among the approximately 15 patients ranged from about 31 to 80 years, there were approximately 10 men and 5 women, and disease was at TNM stage I to III. Fewer than 35 paired specimens, one tumor and one normal lung sample per patient, were profiled by TCRbeta CDR3 sequencing. In total, sequencing yielded 95 million to 150 million productive TCRbeta reads, which works out to an average of about 3.9 million reads per sample. The study compared bulk TCRbeta repertoires from lung tumor tissue and matched distant non-tumor lung tissue of some 14 lung cancer patients.

V ends up 6 bases short and J 7 bases short, with an unmatched junction base count of 8. CDR1 and CDR2 were assigned from the germline V gene as MNHEY and SVGAGI. The CDR3 has 16 amino acids, counting the end cysteine and phenylalanine. Only the CDR3 region is kept as DNA, spanning 48 bases read in frame from base 1. The protocol used for the library was multiplex PCR. TCRdb names Illumina HiSeq 2500 as the instrument used. TCRbeta libraries were constructed through three rounds of nested PCR with primers (Table S4) according to protocols adapted from ARM-PCR. Before sequencing, PCR products of 200-500 bp were excised from the gel and purified with the QIAquick gel extraction kit. In the original analysis: Trimmomatic was used to clean the reads, FLASH was used to merge the reads into complete CDR3 sequences, and MiTCR was used to assign the reads to V(D)J germline segments. VDJtools was used to compute clonal diversity as the inverse Simpson's index. A read counted as productive if the sequence was in-frame and lacked a premature stop codon. TCRdb handled the public reads itself, with Q25 trimming in fastp and clone calling in MiXCR, and kept productive beta chains. When rows share a CDR3 protein, they turn into one entry using the most common DNA and genes. TCRdb assigned the V and J calls; the authors' analysis was not used. This sample has roughly 43,000 distinct CDR3 sequences in its table, and 60% of those were observed once. Jointly, the top ten make up roughly 42% of the sample.

RNA was extracted from bulk unsorted tissue and checked for quality with a NanoDrop ND-1000 and an Agilent 2100. The normal lung samples consisted of distant non-tumor tissue collected more than 3 cm from the tumor edge. The donors were newly diagnosed lung cancer patients admitted for thoracic surgery in China from August to November 2014 who had not received prior chemotherapy. Anyone who had undergone radiotherapy or chemotherapy before, or who had another cancer at the same time, was left out of the study. Pieces of surgical tissue measuring about 1-2.2 cm3 were kept in RNAlater solution and stored at -80 degrees C until use. In this sample, this clonotype turned up many times. Its antigen remains unidentified. Base qualities are not provided; no much larger clone lies one nucleotide away. On the study overall, not on this receptor specifically: Younger patients had significantly higher TCR diversity, and higher tumor TCR diversity was associated with shorter overall and disease-free survival. Only roughly 14 patients were in the cohort, and the authors stated that larger samples and more detailed clinical data are needed. Tumor tissue showed significantly greater TCR diversity (inverse Simpson) than normal lung tissue (about 410 vs 180, P = 0.0075, Mann-Whitney U test). In normal lung, the top 100 clones accounted for a significantly larger cumulative share of the repertoire than in tumor tissue. Peripheral blood was not sequenced, so blood TCRbeta repertoires were not examined in the lung cancer patients of the study. Neither the sequencing platform nor unique molecular identifiers are named or mentioned anywhere in the methods.

The chain joins TRBV6-5 to TRBJ2-4; 14 central nucleotides agree with TRBD2. The clonotype originates from a man aged 50 to 60 with non-small cell lung cancer. Sequencing input: distant non-tumor lung tissue. The nucleotide sequence is TGTGCCAGCAGCCCCCGACTAGCGGGGGGGGGGAACATTCAGTACTTC. Its product reads: CASSPRLAGGGNIQYF.